The 6 T cell receptor beta chains reported below all come from one sample, sequenced in a study of T-cell reconstitution after alpha-beta-depleted transplantation in children. Using unique molecular identifiers, the investigators prepared the TCRbeta library. TCRdb analysed the PCR reads with MiXCR anew, one entry per CDR3 protein. The sample comprises about 500,000 distinct CDR3 sequences, over 10% of which are singletons, and around 15% rests with the top ten. The sample was PBMCs, mostly from graft donor cells, taken 180 days after TCRalphabeta/CD19-depleted stem cell transplant. These receptors were taken from a female patient between 2 and 15 years old who had a stem cell transplant for aplastic anemia, so the T cells may come from the graft donor.

This chain uses TRBV7-8 with TRBJ2-7; weak D call: TRBD1 (5 bases). Trimming removed 1 base at V and 2 bases at J, with 9 bases between. CDR1 is SGHVS and CDR2 is FQNEAQ in the germline V gene. This CDR3 region has 14 residues. The CDR3 reads CASSLVARAYEQYF. DNA of the CDR3: TGTGCCAGCAGCTTAGTTGCCAGGGCCTACGAGCAGTACTTC.

This clonotype appeared a single time. One junction end does not reproduce the germline sequence, and a read error may be involved. The chain couples TRBV9 to TRBJ1-1; the match to TRBD1 covers 7 bases. The length of the CDR3 is 17 residues. Germline V gene data show CDR1 as SGDLS and CDR2 as YYNGEE. CDR3: CDSSGGTGGRDRVPAFF. The DNA of the CDR3 is TGTGACAGCAGCGGGGGGACCGGGGGGCGTGACAGGGTGCCAGCTTTCTTT. The entire variable domain, with the rest obtained from reference TRBV9 and TRBJ1-1, is as follows: DSGVTQTPKHLITATGQRVTLRCSPRSGDLSVYWYQQSLDQGLQFLIQYYNGEERAKGNILERFSAQQFPDLHSELNLSSLELGDSALYFCDSSGGTGGRDRVPAFFGQGTRLTVV.

Ten or more counts support this clonotype. The chain recombines TRBV29-1 with TRBJ2-1; 13 nucleotides line up with TRBD2. With V trimmed by 5 bases and J by 3 bases, 10 bases remained unmatched. Germline V gene lookup returns CDR1 SQVTM and CDR2 ANQGSEA. The CDR3 runs to 17 residues. CDR3 residues: CSVSAPGTSGVYNEQFF. The CDR3 DNA is TGCAGCGTTTCCGCGCCCGGGACTAGCGGGGTCTACAATGAGCAGTTCTTC.

This clonotype occurred many times. J is TRBJ2-3 and V is TRBV10-3, with D maybe TRBD2 (5 bases). The CDR3 sequence is 15 residues long. Trimming stripped 3 bases from V and 3 bases from J, with 13 bases between. CDR1 ENHRY and CDR2 SYGVKD come from the germline V gene. The CDR3 DNA is TGTGCCATCAGTGAAAGGGAGCCCTCGACAGATACGCAGTATTTT. Protein product: CAISEREPSTDTQYF.

This clonotype was seen a few times. The CDR3 is CASSTAPGSTEAFF. The DNA of the CDR3 is TGTGCCAGCAGCACCGCCCCCGGGAGCACTGAAGCTTTCTTT. The rearrangement joins TRBV12-3 or TRBV12-4 to TRBJ1-1, with D unclear. The CDR3 length is 14 residues. V shed 6 bases and J shed 4 bases, with 15 bases lying between them.

This clonotype was counted between two and nine times. The CDR3 protein is CASSLPAGINQPQHF. CDR3 bases: TGTGCCAGCAGTTTACCGGCGGGAATTAATCAGCCCCAGCATTTT. The chain is built from TRBV28 and TRBJ1-5; no definite D call. The CDR3 has 15 residues. From germline, CDR1 is MDHEN and CDR2 SYDVKM. Trimming pared 2 bases from V and 4 bases from J, leaving 12 bases between.